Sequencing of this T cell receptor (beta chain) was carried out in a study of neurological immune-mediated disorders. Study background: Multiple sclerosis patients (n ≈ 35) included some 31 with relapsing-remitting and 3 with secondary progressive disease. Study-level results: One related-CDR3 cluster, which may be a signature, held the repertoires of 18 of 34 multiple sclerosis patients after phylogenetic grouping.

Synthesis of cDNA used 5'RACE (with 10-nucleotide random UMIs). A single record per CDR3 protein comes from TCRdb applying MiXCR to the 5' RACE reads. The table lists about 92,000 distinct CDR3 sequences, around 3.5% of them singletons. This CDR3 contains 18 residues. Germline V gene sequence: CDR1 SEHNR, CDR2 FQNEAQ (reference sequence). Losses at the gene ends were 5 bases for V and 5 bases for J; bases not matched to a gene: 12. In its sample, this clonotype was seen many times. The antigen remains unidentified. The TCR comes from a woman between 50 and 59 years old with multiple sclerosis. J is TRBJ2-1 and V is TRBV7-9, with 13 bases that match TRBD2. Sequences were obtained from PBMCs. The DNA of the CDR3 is TGTGCCAGCAGCGCAAAACGAAACGGACTAGCGGGAGACAATGAGCAGTTCTTC. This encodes CASSAKRNGLAGDNEQFF.